This TCR beta chain was recorded in a study of T-cell memory formation after mild COVID-19. The study's findings and limits: Later expanders leaned toward CD4+, whereas clones contracting from day 15 to 85 were balanced CD4/CD8. Memory cells collected pre-infection included some clones that later responded, suggesting cross-reactive memory joined.

A word on this clonotype: Antigen specificity is unknown.

V dropped 1 base and J dropped 9; count of bases not matched to a gene: 14. In germline, CDR1 is SGHVS, CDR2 FQNEAQ. This CDR3 spans 16 amino acids. Via MiXCR, TCRdb re-called the 5' RACE reads, giving one row per CDR3 protein. The repertoire has just over 350,000 distinct CDR3 sequences, roughly 14% of them found once; the top ten carry about 20%. The V gene is TRBV7-8, the J gene TRBJ2-7; TRBD1 matches 8 bases. The receptor was derived from a man in his late teens or twenties who had mild COVID-19 (a few samples of this study predate the infection). Cell type and time point are not known. Material: PBMCs or a T cell subset sorted from them (not recorded which). In DNA, the CDR3 is TGTGCCAGCAGCTTAGTCCGGGACAGGACATTGAAGGGGCAGTACTTC. Amino acids: CASSLVRDRTLKGQYF.